Described below is a single T cell receptor beta chain sequence and its context. Antigen specificity is unknown. One end of the junction varies from germline; a read error may be responsible. TCRbeta libraries were built with three rounds of nested PCR, modified from ARM-PCR. TCRdb reprocessed the multiplex PCR reads via MiXCR and lists one record per CDR3 protein. The sample lists 120,000 or so distinct CDR3 sequences; 66% were seen once. The CDR3 runs 14 residues. Germline V lookup: CDR1 DFQATT, CDR2 SNEGSKA (reference sequence). The data originate from a study of tumor and adjacent non-tumor tissue in lung cancer. Findings and caveats of the study: TCR diversity was significantly greater in tumor than normal lung tissue.

RNA was extracted from bulk tissue without any cell sorting. Donors were chemotherapy-naive, newly diagnosed lung cancer surgical patients in China, August–late 2014. The sequence derives from a man aged 25-45 years with non-small cell lung cancer. The sequenced material came from lung tumor tissue. This chain joins TRBV20-1 and TRBJ2-1; TRBD2 matches at 7 bases. This chain's CDR3 is CSARDYLTFNGQFF. The CDR3 DNA reads as TGCAGTGCTCGGGACTACCTTACCTTCAATGGGCAGTTCTTC.